The source of this TCR beta chain is a study of blood T cell repertoires in COVID-19. Germline lookup yields CDR1 SGHRS and CDR2 YFSETQ. This CDR3 spans 13 amino acids. Unmatched junction bases numbered 3, after V lost 4 bases and J lost 5 bases. Turning to this clone: Other DNA sequences of this sample code for an identical CDR3.

The protocol was immunoSEQ multiplex PCR, while the TCRdb copy is restricted to in-frame clones and leaves out a portion. The repertoire holds more than 300,000 clones, approximately 89% seen once, with just over 0.85% in the top ten. Sequencing was done on a sample of PBMCs or T cells enriched from blood (not recorded which). This chain uses TRBV5-1 with TRBJ1-2; 9 bases agree with TRBD1. This clonotype originated in a woman in her forties who had been exposed to COVID-19. The CDR3 loop reads CASSPDRGYGYTF. In DNA, the CDR3 is TGCGCCAGCAGCCCGGACAGGGGATATGGCTACACCTTC.